The clone carrying this T cell receptor (beta chain) was seen only once. This sample is part of a study of long-term antiretroviral therapy in people with HIV. An immunoSEQ assay, version v3.0, was performed at survey level. Clones were sequenced by immunoSEQ multiplex PCR, and TCRdb holds only the in-frame ones, with some missing. This sample has under 20,000 clones, with approximately 94% found just once. Germline-derived CDR1 and CDR2 are SNHLY and FYNNEI. The CDR3 contains 14 residues. Trimming shortened V by 4 bases and J by 8 bases, and 17 bases separated the two germline ends. This sequence originates from a woman between 45 and 60 years old with HIV. The chain links TRBV2 to TRBJ1-2, with D perhaps TRBD1 (6 bases). The material sequenced was unsorted PBMCs, taken roughly 6.2 years after starting antiretroviral therapy. DNA for the CDR3: TGTGCCAGCAGTGTTAACAGGGTTTCGGGCGGCTACACCTTC. Protein: CASSVNRVSGGYTF.